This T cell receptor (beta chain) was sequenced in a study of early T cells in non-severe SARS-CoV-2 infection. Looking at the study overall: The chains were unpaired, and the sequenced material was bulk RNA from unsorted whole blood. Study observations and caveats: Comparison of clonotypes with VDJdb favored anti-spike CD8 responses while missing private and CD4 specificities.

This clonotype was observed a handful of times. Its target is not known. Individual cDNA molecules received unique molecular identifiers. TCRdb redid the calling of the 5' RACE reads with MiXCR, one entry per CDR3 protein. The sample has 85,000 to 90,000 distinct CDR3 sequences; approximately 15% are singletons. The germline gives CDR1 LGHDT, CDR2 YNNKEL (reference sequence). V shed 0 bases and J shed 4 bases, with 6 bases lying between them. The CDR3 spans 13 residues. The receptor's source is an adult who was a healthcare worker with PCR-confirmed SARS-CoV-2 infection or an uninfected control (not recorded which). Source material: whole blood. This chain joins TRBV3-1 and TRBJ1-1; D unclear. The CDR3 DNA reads TGTGCCAGCAGCCAAGATGAAAGCACTGAAGCTTTCTTT. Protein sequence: CASSQDESTEAFF.